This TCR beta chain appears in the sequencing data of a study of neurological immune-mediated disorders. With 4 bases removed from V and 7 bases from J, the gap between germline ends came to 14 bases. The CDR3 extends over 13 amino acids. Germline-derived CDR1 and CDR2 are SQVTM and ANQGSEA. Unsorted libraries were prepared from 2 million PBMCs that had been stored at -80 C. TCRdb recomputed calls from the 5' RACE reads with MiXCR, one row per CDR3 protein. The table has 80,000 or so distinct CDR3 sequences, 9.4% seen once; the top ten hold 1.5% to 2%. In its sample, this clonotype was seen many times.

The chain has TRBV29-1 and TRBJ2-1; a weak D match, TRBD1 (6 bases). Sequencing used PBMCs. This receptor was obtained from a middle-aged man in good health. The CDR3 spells CSVVTGVLNEQFF. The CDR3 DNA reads TGCAGCGTTGTGACAGGAGTCTTAAATGAGCAGTTCTTC.